A selection of T cell receptor beta chains follows, all from one sample in a study of T-cell reconstitution after alpha-beta-depleted transplantation in children. TCRdb called the PCR reads again in MiXCR, with one record for every CDR3 protein. The sample includes about 980,000 distinct CDR3 sequences, roughly 29% of them seen just once. This sample comprised PBMCs, mostly from graft donor cells, obtained 360 days after TCRalphabeta/CD19-depleted stem cell transplant. These receptors were collected from a boy in the first two years of life who had a stem cell transplant for SCID, so the T cells may come from the graft donor. CDR3s include the opening cysteine and the closing phenylalanine or tryptophan. The order of the fields is J gene, V gene, CDR3 length, CDR3 protein.

TRBJ2-7 TRBV5-6 15 CASRLYPKPSYEQYF
TRBJ1-6 TRBV11-2 17 CASSLNQQQSRFSPLHF
TRBJ2-7 TRBV11-2 17 CASSLDPVRGSSYEQYF
TRBJ2-5 TRBV12-3/TRBV12-4 14 CASTRWGGQETQYF
TRBJ2-3 TRBV12-3/TRBV12-4 14 CASSPKLTDNTQYF
TRBJ2-1 TRBV18 16 CASSPNPSGGRYEQFF
TRBJ1-1 TRBV10-3 16 CAISEPLSTGSTEAFF
TRBJ2-7 TRBV12-3/TRBV12-4 17 CASSLTGKGVWAYEQYF
TRBJ2-1 TRBV7-2 15 CASSPGLAGRREQFF
TRBJ2-6 TRBV6-1 15 CASSPQTSGANVLTF
TRBJ2-5 TRBV5-1 17 CASSLVPGPGIGETQYF
TRBJ2-7 TRBV4-3 18 CASSQGAIGGTGNYEQYF
TRBJ2-4 TRBV20-1 16 CSARDQRLGPGNIQYF
TRBJ2-1 TRBV2 15 CASSPGWGDYNEQFF
TRBJ2-5 TRBV29-1 10 CSGLFGTQYF
TRBJ2-3 TRBV20-1 14 CSASSGTPMDTQYF
TRBJ1-1 TRBV5-6 13 CASSLVGGAEAFF
TRBJ2-4 TRBV12-3/TRBV12-4 17 CASSTYRGAVFENIQYF
TRBJ1-4 TRBV12-3/TRBV12-4 12 CASRLEGEKLFF
TRBJ1-3 TRBV7-6 15 CASSPSGTGGNTIYF
TRBJ1-1 TRBV10-3 17 CAISESGWPNKETEAFF
TRBJ2-3 TRBV5-1 17 CASSSPLPGRGWNTQYF
TRBJ1-2 TRBV5-1 13 CASSLVGPGGYTF
TRBJ2-3 TRBV6-1 15 CASTKVGAHTDTQYF
TRBJ1-2 TRBV5-1 14 CASAMSGRRYGYTF
TRBJ2-7 TRBV15 17 CATSRSGQGSRTYEQYF
TRBJ2-7 TRBV30 15 CAWSVGLAGDYEQYF
TRBJ1-2 TRBV4-3 15 CASSQEGSRGDGYTF
TRBJ1-5 TRBV12-3/TRBV12-4 13 CASGTGLNQPQHF
TRBJ2-1 TRBV6-6 10 CASSYDEQFF
TRBJ2-7 TRBV4-3 15 CASSPSLHLSYEQYF
TRBJ1-1 TRBV6-1 15 CASSPVEGLNTEAFF
TRBJ2-1 TRBV7-2 15 CASSLGLAPLNEQFF